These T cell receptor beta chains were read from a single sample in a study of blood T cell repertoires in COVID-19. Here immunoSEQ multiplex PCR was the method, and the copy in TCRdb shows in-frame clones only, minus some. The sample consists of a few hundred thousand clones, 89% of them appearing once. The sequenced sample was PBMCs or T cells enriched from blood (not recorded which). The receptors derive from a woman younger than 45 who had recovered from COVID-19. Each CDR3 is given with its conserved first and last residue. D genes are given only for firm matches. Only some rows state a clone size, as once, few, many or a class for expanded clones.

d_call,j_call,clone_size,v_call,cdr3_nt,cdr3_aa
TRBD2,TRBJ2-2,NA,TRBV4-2,TGTGCCAGCAGCGGTTCTAGCGGGAGACCCCCCCCCGGGGAGCTGTTTTTT,CASSGSSGRPPPGELFF
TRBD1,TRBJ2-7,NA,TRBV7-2,TGTGCCAGCAGCACAGGACAGGCAGCCTACGAGCAGTACTTC,CASSTGQAAYEQYF
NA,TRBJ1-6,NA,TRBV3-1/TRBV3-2,TGTGCCAGCAGCCAACAAGAGGGATTGAATTCACCCCTCCACTTT,CASSQQEGLNSPLHF
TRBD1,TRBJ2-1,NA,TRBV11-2,TGTGCCAGCAGCTCGAGGACAGGGGTCTTGGGGAATGAGCAGTTCTTC,CASSSRTGVLGNEQFF
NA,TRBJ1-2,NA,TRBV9,TGTGCCAGCAGCGGGGCGCCCTTCTATGGCTACACCTTC,CASSGAPFYGYTF
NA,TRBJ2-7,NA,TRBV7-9,TGTGCCAGCAGCCGCCACAGTAGCTCCTACGAGCAGTACTTC,CASSRHSSSYEQYF
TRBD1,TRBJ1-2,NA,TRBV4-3,TGCGCCAGCAGCCAAGGGGGACAGAACCGTGGCTACACCTTC,CASSQGGQNRGYTF
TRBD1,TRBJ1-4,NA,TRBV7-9,TGTGCCAGCAGCTACCCGACAGGGGGGAATGAAAAACTGTTTTTT,CASSYPTGGNEKLFF
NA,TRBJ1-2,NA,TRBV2,TGTGCCAGCACTATGGACTATGGCTACACTTTC,CASTMDYGYTF
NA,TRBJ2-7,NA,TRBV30,TGTGCCTGGAGTGTGAGGGTACGTTCGTACGAGCAGTACTTC,CAWSVRVRSYEQYF
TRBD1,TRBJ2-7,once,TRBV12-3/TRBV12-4,TGTGCCAGCTCCACAGGGGGCTTTTACGAGCAGTACTTC,CASSTGGFYEQYF
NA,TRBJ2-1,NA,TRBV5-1,TGCGCCAGCAGCGGGGGAGGAGCCTACAATGAGCAGTTCTTC,CASSGGGAYNEQFF
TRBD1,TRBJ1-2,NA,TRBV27,TGTGCCAGCAGTGTGACAGGGGTTGGTGGCTACACCTTC,CASSVTGVGGYTF
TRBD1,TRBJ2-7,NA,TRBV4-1,TGCGCCAGCAGCCGAACCTCCGGACAGGGGTCCCACGAGCAGTACTTC,CASSRTSGQGSHEQYF
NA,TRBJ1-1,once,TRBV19,TGTGCCAGTAGCGGGGAGGGGATGAACACTGAAGCTTTCTTT,CASSGEGMNTEAFF
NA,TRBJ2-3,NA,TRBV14,TGTGCCAGCAGCCAAGCTCAGGAGGTCACAGATACGCAGTATTTT,CASSQAQEVTDTQYF
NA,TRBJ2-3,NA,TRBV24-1,TGTGCCACCAGTGATGCAGGGCGCACAGATACGCAGTATTTT,CATSDAGRTDTQYF
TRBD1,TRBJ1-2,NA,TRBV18,TGTGCCAGCTCACCAAGGACAGGGCTGGGCTACACCTTC,CASSPRTGLGYTF
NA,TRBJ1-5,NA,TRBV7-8,TGTGCCAGCAGCTTCCGGACAATACATAATGGCAATCAGCCCCAGCATTTT,CASSFRTIHNGNQPQHF
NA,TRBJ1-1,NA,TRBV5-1,TGCGCCAGCAGCTTGAAGGGGGCTGAAGCTTTCTTT,CASSLKGAEAFF
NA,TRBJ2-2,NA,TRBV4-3,TGCGCCAGCAGCCAAGACGCGATTACCGGGGAGCTGTTTTTT,CASSQDAITGELFF
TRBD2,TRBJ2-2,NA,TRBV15,TGTGCCACCAGCAGAAGGGGACTAGCGGCTACGGGGACCGGGGAGCTGTTTTTT,CATSRRGLAATGTGELFF
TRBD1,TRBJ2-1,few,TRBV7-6,TGTGCCAGCAGCCTCGGCGGGACAGGGAGCCCCTACAATGAGCAGTTCTTC,CASSLGGTGSPYNEQFF
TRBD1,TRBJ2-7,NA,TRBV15,TGTGCCACCACCCCGGGACAGGGTGCCTACGAGCAGTACTTC,CATTPGQGAYEQYF
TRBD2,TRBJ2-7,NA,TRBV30,TGTGCCTGGAGTAATAGCGGGAGCTACGAGCAGTACTTC,CAWSNSGSYEQYF
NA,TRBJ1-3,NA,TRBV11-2,TGTGCCAGTCAGCTGTCACGGCGGGACCAGCCGGCTGGAAACACCATATATTTT,CASQLSRRDQPAGNTIYF
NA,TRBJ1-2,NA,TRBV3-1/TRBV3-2,TGTGCCAGCAGCCAAGGACTTACAGGATATGGCTACACCTTC,CASSQGLTGYGYTF